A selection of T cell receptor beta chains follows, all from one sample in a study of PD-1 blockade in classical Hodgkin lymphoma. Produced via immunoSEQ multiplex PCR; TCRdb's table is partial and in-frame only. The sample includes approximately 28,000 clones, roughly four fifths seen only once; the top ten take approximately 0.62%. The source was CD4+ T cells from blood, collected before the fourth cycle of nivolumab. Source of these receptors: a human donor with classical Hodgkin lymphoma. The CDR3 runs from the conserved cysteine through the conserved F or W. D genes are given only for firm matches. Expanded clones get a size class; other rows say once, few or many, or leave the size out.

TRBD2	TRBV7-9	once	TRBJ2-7	CASRYERGLSYEQYF	TGTGCCAGCAGGTATGAGCGGGGGCTCTCCTACGAGCAGTACTTC
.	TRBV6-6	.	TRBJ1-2	CASSQEQGKYGYTF	TGTGCCAGCAGTCAGGAACAGGGAAAATATGGCTACACCTTC
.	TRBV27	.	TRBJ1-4	CASSLFPNEKLFF	TGTGCCAGCAGTTTATTCCCGAATGAAAAACTGTTTTTT
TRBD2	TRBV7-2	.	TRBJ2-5	CASSARTSSETQYF	TGTGCCAGCAGCGCCCGGACTAGCTCTGAGACCCAGTACTTC
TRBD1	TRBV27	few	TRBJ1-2	CASSYRGLGYTF	TGTGCCAGCAGCTACAGGGGGCTTGGCTACACCTTC
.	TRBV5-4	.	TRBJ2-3	CASTRGGGPSTDTQYF	TGTGCCAGCACGAGGGGAGGGGGTCCGTCCACAGATACGCAGTATTTT
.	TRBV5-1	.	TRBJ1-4	CASSLEGVDEKLFF	TGCGCCAGCAGCTTGGAAGGGGTCGATGAAAAACTGTTTTTT
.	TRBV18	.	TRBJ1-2	CASSPLDNPDGYTF	TGTGCCAGCTCACCACTCGACAACCCTGATGGCTACACCTTC
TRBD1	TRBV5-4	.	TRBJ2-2	CASSYRSQGPGELFF	TGTGCCAGCAGCTACAGGTCACAGGGGCCCGGGGAGCTGTTTTTT
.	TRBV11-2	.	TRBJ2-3	CASRPGPRFGDTQYF	TGTGCCAGCAGACCGGGACCACGATTTGGGGATACGCAGTATTTT
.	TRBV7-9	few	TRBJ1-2	CASSLASHGYTF	TGTGCCAGCAGCTTAGCCAGCCATGGCTACACCTTC
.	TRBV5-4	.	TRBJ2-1	CASSWGQATADEQFF	TGTGCCAGCAGCTGGGGGCAGGCTACCGCCGATGAGCAGTTCTTC
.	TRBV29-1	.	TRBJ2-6	CSVSNRVGANVLTF	TGCAGCGTTAGCAACAGGGTTGGGGCCAACGTCCTGACTTTC
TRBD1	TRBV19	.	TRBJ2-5	CASSITGESQETQYF	TGTGCCAGTAGTATAACAGGGGAATCCCAAGAGACCCAGTACTTC
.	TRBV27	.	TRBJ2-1	CASSLVYYTNEQFF	TGTGCCAGCAGTTTAGTCTACTATACCAATGAGCAGTTCTTC
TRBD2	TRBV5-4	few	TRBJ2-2	CASSPGVAGDTGELFF	TGTGCCAGCAGCCCCGGGGTAGCGGGGGACACCGGGGAGCTGTTTTTT